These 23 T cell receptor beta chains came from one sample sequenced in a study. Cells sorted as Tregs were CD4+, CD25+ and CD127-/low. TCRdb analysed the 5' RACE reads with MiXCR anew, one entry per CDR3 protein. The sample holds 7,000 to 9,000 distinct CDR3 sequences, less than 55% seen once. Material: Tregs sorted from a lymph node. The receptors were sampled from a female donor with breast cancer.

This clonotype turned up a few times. This CDR3 is CSATRTSGRGNTGELFF. CDR3 DNA sequence: TGCAGTGCTACCCGGACTAGCGGGAGGGGGAACACCGGGGAGCTGTTTTTT. This chain connects TRBV20-1 to TRBJ2-2; TRBD2 agrees at 15 bases. The CDR3 runs 17 residues. With V trimmed by 4 bases and J by 1 base, 4 bases remained unmatched. In germline, CDR1 is DFQATT, CDR2 SNEGSKA (reference sequence).

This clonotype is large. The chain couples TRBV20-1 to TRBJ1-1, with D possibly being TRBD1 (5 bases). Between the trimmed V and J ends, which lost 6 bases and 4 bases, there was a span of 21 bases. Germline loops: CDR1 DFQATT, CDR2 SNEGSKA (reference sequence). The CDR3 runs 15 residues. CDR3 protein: CSAKGQVAQSTEAFF. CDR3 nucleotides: TGCAGTGCCAAGGGGCAGGTCGCGCAGAGCACTGAAGCTTTCTTT.

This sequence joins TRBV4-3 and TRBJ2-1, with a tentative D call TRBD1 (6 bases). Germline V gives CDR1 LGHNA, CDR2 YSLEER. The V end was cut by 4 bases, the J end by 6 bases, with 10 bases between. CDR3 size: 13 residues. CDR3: CASSLEGGNEQFF. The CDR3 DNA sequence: TGCGCCAGCAGCCTGGAAGGGGGCAATGAGCAGTTCTTC.

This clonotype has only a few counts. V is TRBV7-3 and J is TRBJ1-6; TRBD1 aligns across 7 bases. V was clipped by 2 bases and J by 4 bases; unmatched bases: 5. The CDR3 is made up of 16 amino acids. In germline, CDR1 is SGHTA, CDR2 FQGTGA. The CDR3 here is CASSLPKGQYNSPLHF. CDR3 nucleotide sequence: TGTGCCAGCAGCTTACCGAAGGGACAGTATAATTCACCCCTCCACTTT.

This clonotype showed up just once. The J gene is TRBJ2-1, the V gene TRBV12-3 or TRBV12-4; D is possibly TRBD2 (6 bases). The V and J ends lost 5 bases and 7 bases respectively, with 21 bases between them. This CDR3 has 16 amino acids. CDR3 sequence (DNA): TGTGCCAGCAGTCACAATTCCGAGACTAGACCTAATGAGCAGTTCTTC. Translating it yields CASSHNSETRPNEQFF.

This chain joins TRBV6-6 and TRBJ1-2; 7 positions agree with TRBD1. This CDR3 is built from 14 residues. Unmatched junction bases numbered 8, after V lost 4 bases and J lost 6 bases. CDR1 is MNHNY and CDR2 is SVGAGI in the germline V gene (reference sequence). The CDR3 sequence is CASSSQGGPDGYTF. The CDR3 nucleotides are TGTGCCAGCAGTTCCCAGGGGGGCCCGGATGGCTACACCTTC.

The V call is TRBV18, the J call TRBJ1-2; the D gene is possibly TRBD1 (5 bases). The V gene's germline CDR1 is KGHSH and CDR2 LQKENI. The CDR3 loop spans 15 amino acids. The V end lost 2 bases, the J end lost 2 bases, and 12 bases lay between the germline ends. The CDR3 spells CASSPGAMKNYGYTF. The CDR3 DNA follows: TGTGCCAGCTCACCAGGGGCTATGAAGAACTATGGCTACACCTTC.

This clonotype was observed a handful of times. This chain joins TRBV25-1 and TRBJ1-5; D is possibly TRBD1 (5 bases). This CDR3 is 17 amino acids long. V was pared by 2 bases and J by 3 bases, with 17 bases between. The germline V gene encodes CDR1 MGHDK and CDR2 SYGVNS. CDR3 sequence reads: CASSEGTGPSLNQPQHF. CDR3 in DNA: TGTGCCAGCAGTGAAGGGACGGGACCCTCCCTCAATCAGCCCCAGCATTTT.

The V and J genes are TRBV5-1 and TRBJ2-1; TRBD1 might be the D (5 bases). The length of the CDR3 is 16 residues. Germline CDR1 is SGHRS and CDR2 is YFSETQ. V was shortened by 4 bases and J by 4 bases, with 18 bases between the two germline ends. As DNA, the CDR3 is TGCGCCAGCAGCCCAGGGTCCCATGTGGGATACAATGAGCAGTTCTTC. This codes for CASSPGSHVGYNEQFF.

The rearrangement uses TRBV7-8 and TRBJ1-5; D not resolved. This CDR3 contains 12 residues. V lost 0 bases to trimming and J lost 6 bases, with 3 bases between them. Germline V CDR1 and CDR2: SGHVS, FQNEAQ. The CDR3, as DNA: TGTGCCAGCAGCTTAGCGCTTCAGCCCCAGCATTTT. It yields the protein CASSLALQPQHF.

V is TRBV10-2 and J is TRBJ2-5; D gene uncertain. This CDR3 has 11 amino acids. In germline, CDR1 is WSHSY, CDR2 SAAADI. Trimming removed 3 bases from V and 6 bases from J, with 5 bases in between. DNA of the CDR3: TGCGCCAGCAGTGACCCGAAGACCCAGTACTTC. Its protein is CASSDPKTQYF.

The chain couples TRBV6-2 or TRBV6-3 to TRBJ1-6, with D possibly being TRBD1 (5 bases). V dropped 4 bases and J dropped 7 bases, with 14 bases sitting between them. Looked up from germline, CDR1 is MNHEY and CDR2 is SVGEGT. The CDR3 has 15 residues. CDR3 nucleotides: TGTGCCAGCAGTTTAAGGACACCACAGAATTCACCCCTCCACTTT. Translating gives CASSLRTPQNSPLHF.

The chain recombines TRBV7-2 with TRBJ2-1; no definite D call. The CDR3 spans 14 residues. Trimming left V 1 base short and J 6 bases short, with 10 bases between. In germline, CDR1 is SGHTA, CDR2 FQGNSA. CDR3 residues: CASSLGSRFNEQFF. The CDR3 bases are TGTGCCAGCAGCTTAGGGTCGAGGTTCAATGAGCAGTTCTTC.

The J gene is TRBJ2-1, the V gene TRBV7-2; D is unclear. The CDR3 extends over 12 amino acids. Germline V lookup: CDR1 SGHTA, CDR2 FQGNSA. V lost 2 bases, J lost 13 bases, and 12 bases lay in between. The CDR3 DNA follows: TGTGCCAGCAGCTTAATTGGCGGATTACAGTTCTTC. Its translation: CASSLIGGLQFF.

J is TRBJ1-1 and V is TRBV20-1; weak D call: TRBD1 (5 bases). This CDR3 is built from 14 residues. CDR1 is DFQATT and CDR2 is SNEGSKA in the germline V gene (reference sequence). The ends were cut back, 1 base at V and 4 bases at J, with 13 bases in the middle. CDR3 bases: TGCAGTGCTAGAGTTTTGACGGGGGTCACTGAAGCTTTCTTT. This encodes CSARVLTGVTEAFF.

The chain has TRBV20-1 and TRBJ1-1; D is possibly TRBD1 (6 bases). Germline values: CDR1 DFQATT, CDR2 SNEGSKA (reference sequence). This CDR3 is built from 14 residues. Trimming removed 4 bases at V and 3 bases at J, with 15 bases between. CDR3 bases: TGCAGTGCTAACTCTCAGGGGTCGGACACTGAAGCTTTCTTT. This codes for CSANSQGSDTEAFF.

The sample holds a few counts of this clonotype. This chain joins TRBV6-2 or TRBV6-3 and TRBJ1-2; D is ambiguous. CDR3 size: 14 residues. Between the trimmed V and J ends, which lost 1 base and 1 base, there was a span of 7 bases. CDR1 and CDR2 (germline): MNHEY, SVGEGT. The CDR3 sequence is CASSYYALNYGYTF. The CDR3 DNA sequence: TGTGCCAGCAGTTACTATGCCCTTAACTATGGCTACACCTTC.

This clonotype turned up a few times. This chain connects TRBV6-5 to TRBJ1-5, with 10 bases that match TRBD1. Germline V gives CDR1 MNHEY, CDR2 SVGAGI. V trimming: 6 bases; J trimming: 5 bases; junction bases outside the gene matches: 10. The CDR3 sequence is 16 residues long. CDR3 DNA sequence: TGTGCCAGCAGACCCCTTCGGACAGGGGGGGATCAGCCCCAGCATTTT. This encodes CASRPLRTGGDQPQHF.

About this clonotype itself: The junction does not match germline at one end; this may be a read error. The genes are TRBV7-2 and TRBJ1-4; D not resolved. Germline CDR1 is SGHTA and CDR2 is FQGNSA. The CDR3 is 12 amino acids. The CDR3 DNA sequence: TGTGCCGGCAGCTTAGAAGGCGAAAAACTGTTTTTT. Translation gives CAGSLEGEKLFF.

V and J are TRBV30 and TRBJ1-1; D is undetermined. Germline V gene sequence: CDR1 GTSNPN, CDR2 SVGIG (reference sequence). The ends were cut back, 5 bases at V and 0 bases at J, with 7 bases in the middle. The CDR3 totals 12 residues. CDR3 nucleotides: TGTGCCTGGGCCACCCTGAACACTGAAGCTTTCTTT. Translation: CAWATLNTEAFF.

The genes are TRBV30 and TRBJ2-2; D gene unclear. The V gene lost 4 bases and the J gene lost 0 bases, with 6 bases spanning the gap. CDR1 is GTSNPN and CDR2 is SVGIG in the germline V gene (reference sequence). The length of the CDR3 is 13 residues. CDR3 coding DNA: TGTGCCTGGACAGGTTCGAACACCGGGGAGCTGTTTTTT. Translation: CAWTGSNTGELFF.

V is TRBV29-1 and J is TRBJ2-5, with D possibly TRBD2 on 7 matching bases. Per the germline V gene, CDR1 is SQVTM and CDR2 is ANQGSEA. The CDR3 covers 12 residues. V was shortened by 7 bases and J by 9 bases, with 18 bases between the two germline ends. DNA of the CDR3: TGCAGCGCCGCCGTCTTGGGGGGGCCCCAGTACTTC. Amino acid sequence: CSAAVLGGPQYF.

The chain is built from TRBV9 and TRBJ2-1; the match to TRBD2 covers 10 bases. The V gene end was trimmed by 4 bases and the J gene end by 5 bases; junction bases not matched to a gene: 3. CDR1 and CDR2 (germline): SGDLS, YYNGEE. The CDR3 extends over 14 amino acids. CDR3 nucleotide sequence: TGTGCCAGCAGCCGGGGACTAGCGCACAATGAGCAGTTCTTC. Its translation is CASSRGLAHNEQFF.